The 29 T cell receptor beta chains below come from one sample, sequenced in a study of regulatory and conventional T cells in RAG deficiency. Genomic DNA came from blood regulatory T cells gated CD4+ CD25-high CD127-low. The assay was immunoSEQ multiplex PCR, and TCRdb's table has in-frame clones only and misses some. This sample has 15,000 to 20,000 clones, with roughly 86% found just once. These sequences were also reported in another study, on regulatory T cells. From that second work: Primers: 52 TRBV forward and 13 TRBJ reverse.

The sample was Tregs sorted from blood. The origin of the receptors is a human donor in good health.

The CDR3 DNA sequence: TGTGCCAGCAGCTTCACTAGCGGGAGTAAACTTTACGAGCAGTACTTC. Translated: CASSFTSGSKLYEQYF. The V and J genes are TRBV5-8 and TRBJ2-7; TRBD2 aligns across 11 bases. This CDR3 is built from 16 residues. The trim removed 2 bases at V and 4 bases at J, leaving 8 bases unmatched. Germline V gene lookup returns CDR1 SGHTS and CDR2 YDEGEE. Full variable domain (rest looked up from reference TRBV5-8 and TRBJ2-7): EAGVTQSPTHLIKTRGQQATLRCSPISGHTSVYWYQQALGLGLQFLLWYDEGEERNRGNFPPRFSGRQFPNYSSELNVNALELEDSALYLCASSFTSGSKLYEQYFGPGTRLTVT.

This clone is a singleton in its sample. The chain employs TRBV6-1 and TRBJ1-2; D is possibly TRBD1 (5 bases). V was clipped by 2 bases and J by 4 bases, with 14 bases between them. This CDR3 has 15 amino acids. In germline, CDR1 is MNHNS, CDR2 SASEGT. In DNA, the CDR3 is TGTGCCAGCAGTGAAAGTGACAGACCCCTCTATGGCTACACCTTC. Translating gives CASSESDRPLYGYTF.

The V and J genes are TRBV5-1 and TRBJ2-3; TRBD2 matches at 9 bases. Trimming removed 7 bases from V and 2 bases from J; junction bases left unmatched: 17. The length of the CDR3 is 18 residues. Germline values: CDR1 SGHRS, CDR2 YFSETQ. In DNA, the CDR3 is TGCGCCAGCTCCCGGACTAGCGCCATAGGTGGGCCCACAGATACGCAGTATTTT. Encoded protein: CASSRTSAIGGPTDTQYF.

This rearrangement joins TRBV2 to TRBJ1-2; D may be TRBD1 (5 bases). The CDR3 loop spans 13 amino acids. Germline V gives CDR1 SNHLY, CDR2 FYNNEI. Trimming cost V 3 bases and J 8 bases, with 13 bases left between them. As DNA, the CDR3 is TGTGCCAGCAGTGATAGGGCAGGGATGGGCTACACCTTC. It codes for CASSDRAGMGYTF.

This chain links TRBV7-2 with TRBJ2-1; 7 bases align to TRBD2. In germline, CDR1 is SGHTA, CDR2 FQGNSA. V lost 4 bases and J lost 6; bases outside the gene matches: 9. This CDR3 is built from 15 residues. CDR3 sequence reads: CASSSGLGAANEQFF. The CDR3 DNA reads TGTGCCAGCAGCTCCGGACTAGGGGCCGCCAATGAGCAGTTCTTC.

The V call is TRBV30, the J call TRBJ2-3, with 8 bases identical to TRBD2. This CDR3 is 13 amino acids long. Germline-derived CDR1 and CDR2 are GTSNPN and SVGIG (reference sequence). The ends lost 3 bases at V and 6 bases at J; junction bases unmatched: 5. Here the CDR3 DNA reads TGTGCCTGGAGCGCGGGAGGCGTGGATACGCAGTATTTT. Its translation is CAWSAGGVDTQYF. The complete variable domain, with remaining parts taken from reference TRBV30 and TRBJ2-3, reads SQTIHQWPATLVQPVGSPLSLECTVEGTSNPNLYWYRQAAGRGLQLLFYSVGIGQISSEVPQNLSASRPQDRQFILSSKKLLLSDSGFYLCAWSAGGVDTQYFGPGTRLTVL.

The chain joins TRBV9 to TRBJ1-2; 9 nucleotides agree with TRBD1. CDR3 size: 17 residues. Germline-derived CDR1 and CDR2 are SGDLS and YYNGEE. After removal of 4 bases from V and 5 bases from J, the junction contained 15 bases not matched to a gene. The CDR3 loop is CASSPTGGRTGEYGYTF. The CDR3 DNA reads TGTGCCAGCAGCCCGACGGGCGGGAGGACAGGGGAATATGGCTACACCTTC.

V gene TRBV28 combines with J gene TRBJ1-2, with D perhaps TRBD1 (5 bases). This CDR3 has 14 residues. Germline lookup yields CDR1 MDHEN and CDR2 SYDVKM. V was clipped by 6 bases and J by 8 bases, with 19 bases between them. The CDR3 nucleotides are TGTGCCAGCAGCCGCGAGGAGGGGAAGAGCGGCTACACCTTC. It is translated as CASSREEGKSGYTF.

The V gene is TRBV27, the J gene TRBJ1-1; 7 nucleotides match TRBD1. Germline CDR1 reads MNHEY; CDR2 reads SMNVEV (reference sequence). The CDR3 has 13 residues. V lost 8 bases and J lost 5; bases outside the gene matches: 8. The CDR3 nucleotides are TGTGCCAGCGGACAACAGGGGAGGACTGAAGCTTTCTTT. Translating it yields CASGQQGRTEAFF.

The chain uses TRBV20-1 and TRBJ2-1, with D perhaps matching TRBD1 (5 bases). CDR1 is DFQATT and CDR2 is SNEGSKA in the germline V gene (reference sequence). The V end was cut by 6 bases, the J end by 15 bases, with 18 bases between. The CDR3 is 11 residues long. CDR3 coding DNA: TGCAGTGCAACCGGCCCTAGGGGAACGTTCTTC. Its translation is CSATGPRGTFF.

The gene calls are TRBV14 and TRBJ1-1; D perhaps matches TRBD1 (5 bases). Germline V CDR1 and CDR2: SGHDN, FVKESK. Trimming took off 4 bases at V and 11 bases at J, with 26 bases between the two ends. The CDR3 runs 16 residues. The CDR3 loop is CASSRTLGVEDRRAFF. The CDR3 DNA reads TGTGCCAGCAGCCGGACCCTAGGGGTTGAAGATCGGCGGGCTTTCTTT.

This chain connects TRBV7-9 to TRBJ1-1, with TRBD1 matching over 8 bases. The germline gives CDR1 SEHNR, CDR2 FQNEAQ (reference sequence). After removal of 3 bases from V and 0 bases from J, the junction contained 9 bases not matched to a gene. The CDR3 extends over 17 amino acids. The CDR3 DNA sequence: TGTGCCAGCAGCTTTCAGGGGGCTGGGATTATGAACACTGAAGCTTTCTTT. As protein: CASSFQGAGIMNTEAFF.

The rearrangement links TRBV11-3 to TRBJ2-1; 9 positions match TRBD1. CDR1 is SGHNT and CDR2 is YENEEA in the germline V gene. The CDR3 runs 15 residues. The J segment lost 5 bases and the V segment lost 5 bases, leaving 7 bases of the junction unmatched. CDR3 in amino acids: CASSAAGTGHNEQFF. The CDR3 nucleotides are TGTGCCAGCAGCGCCGCCGGGACAGGGCACAATGAGCAGTTCTTC.

The chain couples TRBV7-8 to TRBJ1-5; D possibly corresponds to TRBD1 (5 bases). Germline V gene data show CDR1 as SGHVS and CDR2 as FQNEAQ. The V and J ends lost 4 bases and 2 bases respectively, with 18 bases between them. The length of the CDR3 is 17 residues. This CDR3 is CASSSLTGYSGNQPQHF. CDR3 DNA: TGTGCCAGCAGCTCCCTTACAGGCTATTCGGGCAATCAGCCCCAGCATTTT.

In regard to this clone: Germline and junction disagree at one end, which may indicate a read error. The identical CDR3 is also encoded by other nucleotide sequences in the sample. This chain links TRBV5-1 with TRBJ1-2; D remains ambiguous. The CDR3 contains 16 residues. CDR1 is SGHRS and CDR2 is YFSETQ in the germline V gene. CDR3 region: CASKRETGSSNYGYTF. The CDR3 DNA sequence: TGTGCCAGCAAACGGGAAACCGGGTCCTCTAACTATGGCTACACCTTC.

V and J are TRBV5-4 and TRBJ1-1; the D is unclear. This CDR3 comprises 14 residues. From germline, CDR1 is SGHNT and CDR2 YYREEE (reference sequence). V shed 1 base and J shed 1 base, with 8 bases lying between them. The chain's CDR3 is CASSLSGRNTEAFF. CDR3 DNA: TGTGCCAGCAGCTTGAGTGGGAGGAACACTGAAGCTTTCTTT.

V is TRBV7-9 and J is TRBJ2-1; D might be TRBD2 (6 bases). Germline CDR1 and CDR2: SEHNR and FQNEAQ (reference sequence). CDR3 size: 17 residues. Deletions cut 4 bases from V and 8 bases from J, with 24 bases between. Here the CDR3 DNA reads TGTGCCAGCAGCTCAGACCGGGACTCGAGGATCTGGGATGAGCAGTTCTTC. The encoded protein is CASSSDRDSRIWDEQFF.

In nucleotides, the CDR3 is TGTGCCATCAGCGACAGGGTTGGAGGCTCCTATAATTCACCCCTCCACTTT. Its protein is CAISDRVGGSYNSPLHF. This rearrangement joins TRBV10-3 to TRBJ1-6; 7 bases map to TRBD1. Germline V lookup: CDR1 ENHRY, CDR2 SYGVKD. V shed 6 bases and J 0 bases; nucleotides not matched to a gene: 8. The CDR3 extends over 17 amino acids.

The genes are TRBV5-1 and TRBJ1-1, with D perhaps TRBD1 (5 bases). CDR3 length: 12 amino acids. CDR1 and CDR2 from the germline V gene are SGHRS and YFSETQ. Trimming left V 4 bases short and J 4 bases short, with 8 bases between. CDR3 DNA: TGCGCCAGCAGCGCCCAGGGCACTGAAGCTTTCTTT. Amino acids: CASSAQGTEAFF.

This chain joins TRBV29-1 and TRBJ1-1; TRBD1 is a possible D gene (5 bases). The germline V gene has CDR1 SQVTM and CDR2 ANQGSEA. CDR3 length: 14 amino acids. Deletions cut 4 bases from V and 0 bases from J, with 12 bases between. DNA of the CDR3: TGCAGCGTTGTAGGGGCCCGAATGAACACTGAAGCTTTCTTT. It encodes CSVVGARMNTEAFF.

This chain uses TRBV9 with TRBJ1-1; no definite D call. The CDR3 is made up of 12 amino acids. Germline assignment: CDR1 SGDLS and CDR2 YYNGEE. V was pared by 4 bases and J by 0 bases, with 4 bases between. The CDR3 spells CASSKMNTEAFF. CDR3 nucleotide sequence: TGTGCCAGCAGCAAGATGAACACTGAAGCTTTCTTT.

V gene TRBV25-1 combines with J gene TRBJ1-2, with TRBD1 matching over 10 bases. V trimming: 4 bases; J trimming: 6 bases; junction bases outside the gene matches: 2. This CDR3 spans 13 amino acids. The germline gives CDR1 MGHDK, CDR2 SYGVNS. CDR3 DNA sequence: TGTGCCAGCAGTGCGGGACAGGGGAATGGCTACACCTTC. Translation gives CASSAGQGNGYTF.

The J gene is TRBJ1-6, the V gene TRBV6-5; D is undetermined. Germline CDR1 reads MNHEY; CDR2 reads SVGAGI. With 1 base removed from V and 10 bases from J, the gap between germline ends came to 5 bases. CDR3 length equals 12 residues. DNA of the CDR3: TGTGCCAGCAGTTACTTTTTATCACCCCTCCACTTT. It codes for CASSYFLSPLHF.

There are many counts of this clone. A junction boundary mismatches the germline segment, possibly from a read error. The chain carries TRBV6-6 and TRBJ1-2; 10 nucleotides match TRBD1. Germline CDR1 and CDR2: MNHNY and SVGAGI (reference sequence). CDR3 length equals 14 residues. The CDR3 sequence is CASSYSMTGGSADF. DNA of the CDR3: TGTGCCAGCAGTTACTCGATGACAGGGGGCTCAGCCGACTTC.

In this sample, this clone turned up once. The chain has TRBV7-6 and TRBJ2-3; no firm D call. This CDR3 has 13 residues. V was pared by 1 base and J by 4 bases, with 6 bases between. Germline lookup yields CDR1 SGHVS and CDR2 FNYEAQ. CDR3 DNA sequence: TGTGCCAGCAGCTTAGGTCTGGCAGATACGCAGTATTTT. Translation: CASSLGLADTQYF.

The V call is TRBV5-1, the J call TRBJ2-5; D is perhaps TRBD1 (5 bases). This CDR3 is built from 16 residues. In germline, CDR1 is SGHRS, CDR2 YFSETQ. The V end was cut by 4 bases, the J end by 1 base, with 17 bases between. The CDR3 sequence is CASSRGSGAPQETQYF. CDR3 in DNA: TGCGCCAGCAGCCGCGGATCTGGGGCCCCCCAAGAGACCCAGTACTTC.

The CDR3 loop is CASSPRQGNTEAFF. The CDR3 DNA sequence: TGTGCCAGCAGCCCACGACAGGGGAACACTGAAGCTTTCTTT. V gene TRBV9 combines with J gene TRBJ1-1; 7 positions match TRBD1. With V trimmed by 4 bases and J by 1 base, 4 bases remained unmatched. The CDR3 consists of 14 residues. Germline lookup yields CDR1 SGDLS and CDR2 YYNGEE.

This chain links TRBV9 with TRBJ1-4; D remains ambiguous. CDR1 and CDR2 from the germline V gene are SGDLS and YYNGEE. The ends were cut back, 3 bases at V and 3 bases at J, with 9 bases in the middle. The CDR3 runs 14 residues. In DNA, the CDR3 is TGTGCCAGCAGCGCTGAGGGTTCTAATGAAAAACTGTTTTTT. Amino acids: CASSAEGSNEKLFF.

The chain employs TRBV19 and TRBJ1-5, with TRBD1 identical over 9 bases. The V gene's germline CDR1 is LNHDA and CDR2 SQIVND (reference sequence). This CDR3 is 14 amino acids long. Unmatched junction bases numbered 5, after V lost 7 bases and J lost 4 bases. The CDR3 sequence: CASKRDRENQPQHF. In DNA, the CDR3 is TGTGCCAGTAAACGGGACAGGGAAAATCAGCCCCAGCATTTT.